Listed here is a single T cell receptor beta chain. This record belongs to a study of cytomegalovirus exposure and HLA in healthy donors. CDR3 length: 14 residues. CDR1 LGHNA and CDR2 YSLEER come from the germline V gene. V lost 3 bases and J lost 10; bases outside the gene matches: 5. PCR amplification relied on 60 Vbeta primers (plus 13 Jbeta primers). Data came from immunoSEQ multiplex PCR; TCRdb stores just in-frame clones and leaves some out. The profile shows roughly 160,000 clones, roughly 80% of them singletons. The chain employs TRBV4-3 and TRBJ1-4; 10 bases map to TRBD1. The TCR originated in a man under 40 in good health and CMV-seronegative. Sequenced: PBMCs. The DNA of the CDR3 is TGCGCCAGCAGCCACCGGGGACAGGGGCGAAAACTGTTTTTT. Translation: CASSHRGQGRKLFF.